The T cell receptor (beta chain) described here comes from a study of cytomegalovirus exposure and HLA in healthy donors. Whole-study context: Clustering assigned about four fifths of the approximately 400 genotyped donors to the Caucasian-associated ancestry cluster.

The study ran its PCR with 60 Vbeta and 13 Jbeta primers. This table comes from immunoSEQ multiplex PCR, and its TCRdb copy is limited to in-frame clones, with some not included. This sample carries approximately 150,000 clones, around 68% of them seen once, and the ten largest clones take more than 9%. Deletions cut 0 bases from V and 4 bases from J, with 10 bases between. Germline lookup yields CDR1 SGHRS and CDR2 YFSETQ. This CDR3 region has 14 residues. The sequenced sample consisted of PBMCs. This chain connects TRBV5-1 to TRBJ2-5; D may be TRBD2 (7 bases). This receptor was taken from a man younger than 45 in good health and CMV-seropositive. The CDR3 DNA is TGCGCCAGCAGCTTGGCGGGGGGCCCAGAGACCCAGTACTTC. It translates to CASSLAGGPETQYF.